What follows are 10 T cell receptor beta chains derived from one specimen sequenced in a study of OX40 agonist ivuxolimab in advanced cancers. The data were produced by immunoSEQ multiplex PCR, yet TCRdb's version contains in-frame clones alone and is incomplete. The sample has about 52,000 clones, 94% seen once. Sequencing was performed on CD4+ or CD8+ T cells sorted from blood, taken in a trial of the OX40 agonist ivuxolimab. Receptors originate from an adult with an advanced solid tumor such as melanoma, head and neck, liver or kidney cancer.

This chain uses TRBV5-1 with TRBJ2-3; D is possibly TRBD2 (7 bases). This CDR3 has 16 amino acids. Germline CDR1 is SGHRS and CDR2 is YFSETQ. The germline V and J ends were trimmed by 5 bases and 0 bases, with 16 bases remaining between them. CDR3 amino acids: CASRGGGLTSTDTQYF. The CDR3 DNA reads TGCGCCAGCAGGGGCGGGGGCTTAACTAGCACAGATACGCAGTATTTT. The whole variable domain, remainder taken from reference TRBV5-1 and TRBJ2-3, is KAGVTQTPRYLIKTRGQQVTLSCSPISGHRSVSWYQQTPGQGLQFLFEYFSETQRNKGNFPGRFSGRQFSNSRSEMNVSTLELGDSALYLCASRGGGLTSTDTQYFGPGTRLTVL.

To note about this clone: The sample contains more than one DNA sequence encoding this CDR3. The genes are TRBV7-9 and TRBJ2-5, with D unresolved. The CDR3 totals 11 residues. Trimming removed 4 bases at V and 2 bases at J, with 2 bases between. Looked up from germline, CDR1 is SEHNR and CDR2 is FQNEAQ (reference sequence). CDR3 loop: CASSYQETQYF. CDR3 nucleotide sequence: TGTGCCAGCAGCTATCAAGAGACCCAGTACTTC.

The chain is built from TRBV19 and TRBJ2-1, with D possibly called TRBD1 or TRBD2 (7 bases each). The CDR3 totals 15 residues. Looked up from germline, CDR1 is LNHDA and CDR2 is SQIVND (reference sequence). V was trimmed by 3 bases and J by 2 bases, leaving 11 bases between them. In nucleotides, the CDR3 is TGTGCCAGTAGTATCAGGGGGGGAACCTACAATGAGCAGTTCTTC. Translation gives CASSIRGGTYNEQFF.

The CDR3 bases are TGTGCCAGTAGTATCGTAACGGGATCCTACAATGAGCAGTTCTTC. Amino acids: CASSIVTGSYNEQFF. The chain employs TRBV19 and TRBJ2-1; tentatively, D is TRBD2 (5 bases). V lost 3 bases, J lost 1 base, and 10 bases lay in between. This CDR3 region has 15 residues. CDR1 is LNHDA, CDR2 SQIVND, per germline (reference sequence).

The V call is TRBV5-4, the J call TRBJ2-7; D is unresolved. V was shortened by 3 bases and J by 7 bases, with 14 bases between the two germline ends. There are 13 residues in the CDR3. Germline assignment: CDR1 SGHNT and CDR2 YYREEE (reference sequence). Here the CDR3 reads CASSSGLLQEQYF. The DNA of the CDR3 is TGTGCCAGCAGCTCCGGCCTTTTACAGGAGCAGTACTTC. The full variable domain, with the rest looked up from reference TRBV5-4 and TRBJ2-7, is ETGVTQSPTHLIKTRGQQVTLRCSSQSGHNTVSWYQQALGQGPQFIFQYYREEENGRGNFPPRFSGLQFPNYSSELNVNALELDDSALYLCASSSGLLQEQYFGPGTRLTVT.

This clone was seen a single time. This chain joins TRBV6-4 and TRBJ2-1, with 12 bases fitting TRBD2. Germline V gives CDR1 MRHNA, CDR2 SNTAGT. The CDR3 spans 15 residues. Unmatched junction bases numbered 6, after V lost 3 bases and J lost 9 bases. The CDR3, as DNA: TGTGCCAGCAGTGAACTGGGACTAGCGGGTCTTGAGCAGTTCTTC. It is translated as CASSELGLAGLEQFF.

CDR3 coding DNA: TGTGCCAGCTCCCTTACAGGGGCGAACACCGGGGAGCTGTTTTTT. Translated: CASSLTGANTGELFF. V and J are TRBV18 and TRBJ2-2, with 7 bases that match TRBD1. CDR1 and CDR2 from the germline V gene are KGHSH and LQKENI. With V trimmed by 6 bases and J by 0 bases, 4 bases remained unmatched. The CDR3 has 15 amino acids.

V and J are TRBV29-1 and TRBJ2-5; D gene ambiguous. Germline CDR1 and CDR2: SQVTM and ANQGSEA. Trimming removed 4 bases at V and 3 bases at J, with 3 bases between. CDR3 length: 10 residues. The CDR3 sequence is CSVGEETQYF. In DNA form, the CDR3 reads TGCAGCGTTGGGGAAGAGACCCAGTACTTC.

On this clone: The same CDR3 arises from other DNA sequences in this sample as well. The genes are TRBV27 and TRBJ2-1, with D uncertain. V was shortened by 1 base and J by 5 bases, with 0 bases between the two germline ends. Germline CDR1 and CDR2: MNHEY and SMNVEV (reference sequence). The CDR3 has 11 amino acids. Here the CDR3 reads CASSLYNEQFF. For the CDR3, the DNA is TGTGCCAGCAGTTTATACAATGAGCAGTTCTTC.

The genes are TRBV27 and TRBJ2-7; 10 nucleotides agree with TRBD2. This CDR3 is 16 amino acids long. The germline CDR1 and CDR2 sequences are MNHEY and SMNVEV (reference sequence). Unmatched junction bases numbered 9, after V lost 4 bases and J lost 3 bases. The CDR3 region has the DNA TGTGCCAGCAGTTCCCCCTCTAGCGGGAGTCACTACGAGCAGTACTTC. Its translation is CASSSPSSGSHYEQYF.